A selection of T cell receptor beta chains follows, all from one sample in a study of blood T cell repertoires in COVID-19. Here immunoSEQ multiplex PCR was the method, and the copy in TCRdb shows in-frame clones only, minus some. Of roughly 150,000 clones in the sample, roughly 88% were seen once. Sequencing was performed on peripheral blood. The receptors were gathered from a human donor in a cohort sampled during active COVID-19. The CDR3 runs from the conserved cysteine through the conserved F or W. A D gene is named only where the DNA matches it firmly. Clone sizes are given selectively: once, few, many, or a class where the clone is expanded.

abundance	v_gene	j_gene	d_gene	CDR3aa	CDR3nt
few	TRBV13	TRBJ2-3	-	CASSARRGGLDTQYF	TGTGCCAGCAGCGCACGGAGGGGAGGATTAGATACGCAGTATTTT
-	TRBV10-3	TRBJ2-7	TRBD1	CAIRIDPGQGEDEQYF	TGTGCCATCAGAATTGATCCGGGACAGGGGGAAGACGAGCAGTACTTC
-	TRBV18	TRBJ2-3	TRBD1	CASSPPRTGYTDTQYF	TGTGCCAGCTCACCACCGAGGACAGGGTACACAGATACGCAGTATTTT
few	TRBV7-9	TRBJ2-2	-	CASSLEGGFTGELFF	TGTGCCAGCAGCTTAGAAGGAGGGTTCACCGGGGAGCTGTTTTTT
-	TRBV4-1	TRBJ1-5	TRBD1	CASSQGRGQRNQPQHF	TGCGCCAGCAGCCAAGGGAGGGGACAGCGTAATCAGCCCCAGCATTTT
once	TRBV21-1	TRBJ2-2	-	CASTSTGRNTGELFF	TGTGCCAGCACCTCGACAGGGAGGAACACCGGGGAGCTGTTTTTT
-	TRBV29-1	TRBJ1-2	-	CSVEDNGGSGYTF	TGCAGCGTTGAAGATAATGGGGGGTCTGGCTACACCTTC
-	TRBV6-5	TRBJ2-7	TRBD1	CASGYPTGIEQYF	TGTGCCAGCGGTTACCCGACAGGGATCGAGCAGTACTTC
-	TRBV10-3	TRBJ1-1	TRBD1	CAISEPGQGRTEAFF	TGTGCCATCAGTGAGCCGGGACAGGGAAGAACTGAAGCTTTCTTT
-	TRBV7-2	TRBJ1-1	TRBD1	CASSSQGGNTEAFF	TGTGCCAGCAGCTCCCAGGGGGGGAACACTGAAGCTTTCTTT
once	TRBV7-2	TRBJ1-2	-	CASSLFQGGDYYGYTF	TGTGCCAGCAGCTTATTCCAAGGGGGAGATTACTATGGCTACACCTTC